Described below is a single T cell receptor beta chain sequence and its context. The CDR3 loop spans 16 amino acids. With V trimmed by 6 bases and J by 4 bases, 9 bases remained unmatched. Germline lookup yields CDR1 LGHDT and CDR2 YNNKEL (reference sequence). Original processing notes: Nucleated cell number was recorded as an estimate derived from reference gene primer amplification. Sequenced by immunoSEQ multiplex PCR; TCRdb stores in-frame clones only, minus some. V and J calls and clone size are copied from that table; D and trimming were computed from the DNA. Found here are 150,000 to 200,000 clones, 88% of them singletons; the top ten hold around 2.3%. The sample originates from a study of blood T cell repertoires in COVID-19. About the research overall: Samples of COVID-19 (acute and convalescent) were obtained from the United States, Italy and Spain. Sources were T cells, B-cell-depleted T cells, or PBMCs; the material itself was cDNA or gDNA.

The V call is TRBV3-1 (or the pseudogene TRBV3-2), the J call TRBJ1-1, with 12 bases identical to TRBD1. Sequencing used peripheral blood. The sequence came from a man aged 65-85 years with active or convalescent COVID-19. For the CDR3, the DNA is TGTGCCAGCAGGGGGCAACCGGGACAGGGGGCCACTGAAGCTTTCTTT. Residues: CASRGQPGQGATEAFF.